The T cell receptor (beta chain) described here comes from a study of blood T cell repertoires in COVID-19. This table comes from immunoSEQ multiplex PCR, and its TCRdb copy is limited to in-frame clones, with some not included. The repertoire holds approximately 120,000 clones, with 70% to 85% as singletons. Germline V gene sequence: CDR1 SGHRS, CDR2 YFSETQ. This CDR3 has 16 amino acids. The V and J ends lost 6 bases and 0 bases respectively, with 16 bases between them. The sequence was obtained from an elderly woman with active or convalescent COVID-19. Sequencing was performed on peripheral blood. The V gene is TRBV5-1, the J gene TRBJ2-1; perhaps TRBD1 as D (6 bases). CDR3 loop: CASTARVGASYNEQFF. CDR3 nucleotides: TGCGCCAGCACCGCCCGAGTGGGGGCCTCCTACAATGAGCAGTTCTTC.